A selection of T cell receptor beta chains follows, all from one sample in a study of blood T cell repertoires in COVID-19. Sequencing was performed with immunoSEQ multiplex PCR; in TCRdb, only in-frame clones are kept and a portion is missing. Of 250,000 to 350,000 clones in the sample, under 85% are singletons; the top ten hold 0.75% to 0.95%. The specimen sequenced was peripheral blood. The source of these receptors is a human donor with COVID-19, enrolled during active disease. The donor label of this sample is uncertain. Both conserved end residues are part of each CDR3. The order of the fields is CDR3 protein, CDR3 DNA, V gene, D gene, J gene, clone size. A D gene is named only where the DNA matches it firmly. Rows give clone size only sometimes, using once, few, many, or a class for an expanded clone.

CDR3 protein: CASSLDYSNQPQHF
CDR3 DNA: TGTGCCAGCAGCTTAGATTATAGCAATCAGCCCCAGCATTTT
V gene: TRBV7-2
D gene: .
J gene: TRBJ1-5
clone size: once

CDR3 protein: CAIRDRPGRENTGELFF
CDR3 DNA: TGTGCCATCAGGGACCGTCCCGGGAGGGAGAACACCGGGGAGCTGTTTTTT
V gene: TRBV10-3
D gene: TRBD2
J gene: TRBJ2-2
clone size: .

CDR3 protein: CASSLQGSSALNEKLFF
CDR3 DNA: TGTGCCAGCAGCTTACAGGGGTCCTCAGCGCTTAATGAAAAACTGTTTTTT
V gene: TRBV7-2
D gene: .
J gene: TRBJ1-4
clone size: .

CDR3 protein: CASSFRDRAPEQFF
CDR3 DNA: TGTGCCAGCAGCTTCCGGGACAGGGCCCCTGAGCAGTTCTTC
V gene: TRBV13
D gene: TRBD1
J gene: TRBJ2-1
clone size: few

CDR3 protein: CASSPSESGRASDTQYF
CDR3 DNA: TGCGCCAGCAGCCCTTCTGAAAGCGGGAGGGCCTCAGATACGCAGTATTTT
V gene: TRBV5-1
D gene: TRBD2
J gene: TRBJ2-3
clone size: once

CDR3 protein: CATRGGRENTEAFF
CDR3 DNA: TGTGCCACGCGGGGGGGGAGGGAGAACACTGAAGCTTTCTTT
V gene: TRBV10-3
D gene: .
J gene: TRBJ1-1
clone size: .

CDR3 protein: CASTVTTGLIYNEQFF
CDR3 DNA: TGTGCCAGCACCGTAACGACGGGACTAATATACAATGAGCAGTTCTTC
V gene: TRBV11-2
D gene: TRBD2
J gene: TRBJ2-1
clone size: .

CDR3 protein: CATSVPDGGNTEAFF
CDR3 DNA: TGTGCCACCAGTGTCCCAGACGGGGGGAACACTGAAGCTTTCTTT
V gene: TRBV24-1
D gene: .
J gene: TRBJ1-1
clone size: once

CDR3 protein: CASSQERRLAGVNTGELFF
CDR3 DNA: TGTGCCAGCAGCCAAGAGAGGAGACTAGCGGGAGTGAACACCGGGGAGCTGTTTTTT
V gene: TRBV14
D gene: TRBD2
J gene: TRBJ2-2
clone size: .

CDR3 protein: CASSLYNEQFF
CDR3 DNA: TGTGCCAGCAGCCTATACAATGAGCAGTTCTTC
V gene: TRBV6-5
D gene: .
J gene: TRBJ2-1
clone size: .

CDR3 protein: CASSFYLYEQYF
CDR3 DNA: TGTGCCAGCAGCTTCTACCTCTACGAGCAGTACTTC
V gene: TRBV7-6
D gene: .
J gene: TRBJ2-7
clone size: few

CDR3 protein: CASSPEDREAKNIQYF
CDR3 DNA: TGTGCCAGCAGTCCAGAGGACAGGGAAGCCAAAAACATTCAGTACTTC
V gene: TRBV6-2/TRBV6-3
D gene: TRBD1
J gene: TRBJ2-4
clone size: .

CDR3 protein: CASTNPGGGGYGYTF
CDR3 DNA: TGTGCCAGTACCAACCCGGGGGGCGGAGGCTATGGCTACACCTTC
V gene: TRBV19
D gene: .
J gene: TRBJ1-2
clone size: .

CDR3 protein: CASSQDLRTSGLWGRFNEQFF
CDR3 DNA: TGCGCCAGCAGCCAAGATTTGCGGACTAGCGGGCTTTGGGGGAGGTTCAATGAGCAGTTCTTC
V gene: TRBV4-3
D gene: TRBD2
J gene: TRBJ2-1
clone size: .

CDR3 protein: CAWSGVNGYSYEQYF
CDR3 DNA: TGTGCCTGGAGCGGGGTGAACGGATACTCCTACGAGCAGTACTTC
V gene: TRBV30
D gene: .
J gene: TRBJ2-7
clone size: .

CDR3 protein: CSVGGVLAITDTQYF
CDR3 DNA: TGCAGCGTGGGGGGGGTCCTAGCGATCACAGATACGCAGTATTTT
V gene: TRBV29-1
D gene: TRBD2
J gene: TRBJ2-3
clone size: .

CDR3 protein: CASSRQGYRQKLFF
CDR3 DNA: TGTGCCAGCAGTCGACAGGGGTATAGACAAAAACTGTTTTTT
V gene: TRBV28
D gene: TRBD1
J gene: TRBJ1-4
clone size: .

CDR3 protein: CASSLDNPDTQYF
CDR3 DNA: TGCGCCAGCAGCTTGGACAACCCCGATACGCAGTATTTT
V gene: TRBV5-1
D gene: .
J gene: TRBJ2-3
clone size: .